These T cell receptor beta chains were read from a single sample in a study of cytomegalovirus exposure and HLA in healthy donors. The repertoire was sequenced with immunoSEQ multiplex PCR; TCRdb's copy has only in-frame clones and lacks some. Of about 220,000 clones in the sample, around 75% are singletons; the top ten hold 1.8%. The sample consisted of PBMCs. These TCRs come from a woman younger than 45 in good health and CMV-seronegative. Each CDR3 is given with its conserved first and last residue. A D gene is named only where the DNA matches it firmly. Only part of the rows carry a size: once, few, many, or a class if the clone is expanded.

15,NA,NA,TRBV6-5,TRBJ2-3,CASLGRVSSTDTQYF,TGTGCCAGCTTAGGCCGGGTGTCTAGCACAGATACGCAGTATTTT
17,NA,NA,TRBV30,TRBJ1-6,CAWSKGRVHSYNSPLHF,TGTGCCTGGAGTAAGGGCAGGGTACACTCCTATAATTCACCCCTCCACTTT
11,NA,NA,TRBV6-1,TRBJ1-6,CASRLDGALHF,TGTGCCAGCAGGCTCGACGGAGCCCTCCACTTT
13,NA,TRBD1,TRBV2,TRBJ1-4,CASRLGQYEKLFF,TGTGCCAGCAGGCTGGGACAGTATGAAAAACTGTTTTTT
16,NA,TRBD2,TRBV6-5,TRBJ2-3,CASSYQASGVTDTQYF,TGTGCCAGCAGTTACCAGGCTAGCGGGGTCACAGATACGCAGTATTTT
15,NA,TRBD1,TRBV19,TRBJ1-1,CASSPGGTGETEAFF,TGTGCCAGTAGTCCAGGGGGGACAGGGGAGACTGAAGCTTTCTTT
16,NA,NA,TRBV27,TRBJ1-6,CASSLNPRGGPKLLHF,TGTGCCAGCAGTTTAAACCCTCGAGGAGGCCCCAAACTCCTCCACTTT
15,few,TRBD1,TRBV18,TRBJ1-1,CASSLGTGENTEAFF,TGTGCCAGCTCATTAGGGACAGGGGAAAACACTGAAGCTTTCTTT
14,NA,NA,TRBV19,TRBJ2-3,CASSLSLGADTQYF,TGTGCCAGTAGCCTGTCCCTGGGAGCAGATACGCAGTATTTT
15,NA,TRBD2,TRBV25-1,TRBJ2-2,CASRSSGVNTGELFF,TGTGCCAGCAGAAGCAGCGGGGTTAACACCGGGGAGCTGTTTTTT
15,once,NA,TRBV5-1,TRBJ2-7,CASSLVRGSAYEQYF,TGCGCCAGCAGCTTGGTACGGGGGTCGGCCTACGAGCAGTACTTC
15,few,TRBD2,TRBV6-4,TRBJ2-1,CASSASGGANNEQFF,TGTGCCAGCAGCGCCAGCGGGGGGGCTAACAATGAGCAGTTCTTC
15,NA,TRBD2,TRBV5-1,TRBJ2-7,CASSSTSGAVYEQYF,TGCGCCAGCAGCTCCACTAGCGGGGCGGTCTACGAGCAGTACTTC
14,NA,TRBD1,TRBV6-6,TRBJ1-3,CASSSGQTGNTIYF,TGTGCCAGCAGTTCGGGACAGACTGGAAACACCATATATTTT
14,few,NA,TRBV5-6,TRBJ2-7,CASSEAGRDYEQYF,TGTGCCAGCAGCGAGGCGGGAAGAGACTACGAGCAGTACTTC
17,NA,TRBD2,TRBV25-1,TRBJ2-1,CASSAGAGGTSYNEQFF,TGTGCCAGCAGTGCGGGAGCGGGGGGGACCTCCTACAATGAGCAGTTCTTC
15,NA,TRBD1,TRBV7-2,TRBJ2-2,CASSLRTGNTGELFF,TGTGCCAGCAGCTTGAGGACAGGGAACACCGGGGAGCTGTTTTTT
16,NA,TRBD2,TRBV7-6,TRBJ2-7,CASSPQGGLALYEQYF,TGTGCCAGCAGCCCCCAGGGGGGACTAGCTTTGTACGAGCAGTACTTC
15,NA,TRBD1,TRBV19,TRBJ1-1,CASSLGPQGEDEAFF,TGTGCCAGTAGTCTTGGCCCACAGGGGGAGGATGAAGCTTTCTTT
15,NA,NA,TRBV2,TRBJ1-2,CASKPSAGVTYGYTF,TGTGCCAGCAAACCAAGTGCAGGGGTGACCTATGGCTACACCTTC
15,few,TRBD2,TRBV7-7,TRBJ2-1,CASSLASGSLDEQFF,TGTGCTAGCAGCTTAGCTAGCGGGAGTTTGGATGAGCAGTTCTTC
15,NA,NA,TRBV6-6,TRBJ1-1,CASIPTHRGNTEAFF,TGTGCCAGCATTCCTACGCACCGTGGGAACACTGAAGCTTTCTTT
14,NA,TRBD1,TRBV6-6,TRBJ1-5,CASSYSTGDQPQHF,TGTGCCAGCAGTTACTCGACAGGGGATCAGCCCCAGCATTTT
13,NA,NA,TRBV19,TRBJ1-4,CATQDGGDEKLFF,TGTGCCACCCAGGACGGGGGAGATGAAAAACTGTTTTTT
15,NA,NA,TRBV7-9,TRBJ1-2,CSSSFTSGTNVGYTF,TGTTCCAGCAGCTTTACTTCCGGGACAAACGTAGGCTACACCTTC
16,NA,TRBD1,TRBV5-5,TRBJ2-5,CASSSRQGPPRETQYF,TGTGCCAGCAGCTCTAGACAGGGCCCCCCCAGGGAGACCCAGTACTTC
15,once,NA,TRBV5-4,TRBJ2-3,CASSLVGPNVNTQYF,TGTGCCAGCAGCTTGGTTGGGCCCAACGTCAATACGCAGTATTTT
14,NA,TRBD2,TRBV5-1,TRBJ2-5,CASSPPTSPETQYF,TGCGCCAGCAGCCCTCCGACTAGCCCAGAGACCCAGTACTTC
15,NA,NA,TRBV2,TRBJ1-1,CASSLLGGVNTEAFF,TGTGCCAGCAGCCTATTAGGAGGGGTGAACACTGAAGCTTTCTTT
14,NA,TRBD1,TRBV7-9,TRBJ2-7,CASSLPITGVEQYF,TGTGCCAGCAGCCTCCCCATTACAGGGGTCGAGCAGTACTTC
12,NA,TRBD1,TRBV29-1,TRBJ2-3,CSMGQSTDTQYF,TGCAGCATGGGACAGTCCACAGATACGCAGTATTTT
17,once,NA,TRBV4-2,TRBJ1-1,CASSQEGRVGMNTEAFF,TGTGCCAGCAGCCAAGAGGGCAGGGTGGGGATGAACACTGAAGCTTTCTTT
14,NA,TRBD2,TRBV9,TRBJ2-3,CASSRTSGTDTQYF,TGTGCCAGCAGCCGGACTAGCGGAACAGATACGCAGTATTTT
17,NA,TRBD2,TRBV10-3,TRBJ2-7,CAISGSGTSGGSYEQYF,TGTGCCATCAGTGGTTCCGGGACTAGCGGGGGGTCCTACGAGCAGTACTTC
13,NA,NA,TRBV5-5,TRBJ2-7,CASSLATAYEQYF,TGTGCCAGCAGCTTGGCTACGGCCTACGAGCAGTACTTC
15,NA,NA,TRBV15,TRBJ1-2,CATSRDRRGFYGYTF,TGTGCCACCAGCAGAGATAGGCGCGGTTTTTATGGCTACACCTTC
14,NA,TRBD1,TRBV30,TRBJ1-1,CAWSVGTGVSEAFF,TGTGCCTGGAGCGTAGGGACAGGGGTTTCTGAAGCTTTCTTT
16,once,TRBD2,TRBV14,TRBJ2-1,CASRSTSGGAVNEQFF,TGTGCCAGCAGATCTACTAGCGGGGGGGCGGTAAATGAGCAGTTCTTC
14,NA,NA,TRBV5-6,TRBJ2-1,CASSFQRGYNEQFF,TGTGCCAGCAGCTTCCAAAGGGGGTACAATGAGCAGTTCTTC
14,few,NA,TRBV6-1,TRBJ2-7,CASSYFTGSHEQYF,TGTGCCAGCAGCTACTTCACAGGGTCCCACGAGCAGTACTTC
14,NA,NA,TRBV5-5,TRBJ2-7,CASSRSAGWNEQYF,TGTGCCAGCAGCAGAAGTGCGGGGTGGAACGAGCAGTACTTC
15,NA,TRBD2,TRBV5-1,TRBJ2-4,CASSASGSLSNIQYF,TGCGCCAGCAGCGCTAGCGGGAGTCTATCGAACATTCAGTACTTC
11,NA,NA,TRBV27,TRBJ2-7,CASSLGHEQYF,TGTGCCAGCAGTTTGGGCCACGAGCAGTACTTC
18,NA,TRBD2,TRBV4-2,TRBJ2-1,CASSQVGTGTSWDNEQFF,TGTGCCAGCAGCCAAGTGGGAACCGGGACTAGCTGGGACAATGAGCAGTTCTTC
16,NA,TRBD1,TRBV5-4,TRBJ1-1,CASSPGGRGRGTEAFF,TGTGCCAGCTCGCCAGGCGGCAGGGGGCGCGGAACTGAAGCTTTCTTT
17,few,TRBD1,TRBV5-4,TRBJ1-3,CASSFRDRTFSGNTIYF,TGTGCCAGCAGCTTCCGGGACAGGACCTTCTCTGGAAACACCATATATTTT